The entry below describes one T cell receptor beta chain. RNA in amounts of roughly 0.5 to 1 ug was reverse transcribed with random hexamers. A single record per CDR3 protein comes from TCRdb applying MiXCR to the immunoSEQ multiplex PCR reads. This table holds about 160,000 distinct CDR3 sequences, around 94% found once. TCR beta was sequenced from blood CD8+ and CD4+ T cells. In germline, CDR1 is KGHSH, CDR2 LQKENI. The CDR3 length is 14 residues. V shed 3 bases and J 6 bases; nucleotides not matched to a gene: 6. This record comes from a study of CD8 T cells in Susac syndrome. The TCR comes from a human donor with multiple sclerosis. The genes are TRBV18 and TRBJ1-1; 8 bases fit TRBD1. The specimen was CD4+ T cells from PBMCs. The CDR3 is CASSPGQGAAEAFF. DNA for the CDR3: TGTGCCAGCTCACCCGGACAGGGTGCCGCTGAAGCTTTCTTT.